This TCR beta chain was profiled in a study of T cell repertoires in cytomegalovirus infection (dated by TCRdb to the late 2010s). The study in broad terms: The peptide stimulations were aimed at well-studied HLA-B-restricted epitopes as well as recently identified HLA-C-restricted CMV epitopes, whose presentation resists viral immunomodulation. Donor HLA type was relevant to the analysis, because carriage of CMV infection together with the matching HLA type was indicated by public TCR beta signatures.

CDR1 and CDR2, looked up from the germline V gene (reference sequence), are SEHNR and FQNEAQ. The CDR3 contains 18 residues, cysteine and phenylalanine counted. Only the CDR3 part of the read is kept: 54 bases, read in frame from the first base. V loses 1 base at its end and J loses 0 bases; junction bases beyond the gene matches: 8. Overall study results and their limits: In both this cohort and an independent approximately 400-donor cohort, the cumulative frequency of public TCR beta family members distinguished carriers of CMV infection plus the relevant HLA type. The ex vivo response was dominated by HLA-C-restricted CMV-specific TCR beta clonotypes, which also provided the single most frequent clonotype in two of eight donors.

For sequencing, an Illumina HiSeq 1500 was employed. TCRdb trimmed the raw reads at Q25, called clones with MiXCR and kept productive beta chains. Rows matching on CDR3 protein sequence are summarized as one entry with the most common DNA and genes. The table for this sample lists about 890,000 distinct CDR3 sequences; less than 40% of them were counted only once. Of the sample, around an eighth is held by the ten largest clones. In the paper's terms, the treatment or condition label means: in vitro stimulation with specific CMV peptide epitopes to enrich CMV-specific T cells. Note on this clonotype: This clone's antigen is unknown. No base quality information exists; no much larger clone differs at one position.

Recombination connected TRBV7-9 to TRBJ2-1, and TRBD1 matches 8 of the central bases. The TCR was taken from a human donor in good health (CMV status not recorded). Some clones in this sample may be carry-over from other donors' samples. This sample comprised cultured CD8+ T cells from PBMCs, obtained from culture after CMV antigen stimulation. For the CDR3, the sequence is CASSLVRSDRGSYNEQFF. The DNA reads TGTGCCAGCAGCTTAGTAAGATCAGACAGGGGCTCCTACAATGAGCAGTTCTTC.